This T cell receptor (beta chain) was retrieved from a study of T cells in Graves' hyperthyroidism and ophthalmopathy. Study-level results: Prediction of ophthalmopathy progression came a median 6.5 months pre-onset.

Amplified regions were TCR beta CDR3 sequences from RNA transcripts. HTBI primers were used for first-round RT-PCR of the TCR CDR3. TCRdb called the multiplex PCR reads again in MiXCR, with one record for every CDR3 protein. The sample has about 480,000 distinct CDR3 sequences; under 15% are singletons. Trimming took off 8 bases at V and 0 bases at J, with 20 bases between the two ends. The CDR3 is 17 residues long. This clonotype was found many times. What it binds is not known. This sequence joins TRBV12-3 or TRBV12-4 and TRBJ2-1; no reliable D call. The clonotype originates from a woman between 18 and 30 years old with Graves' hyperthyroidism. The specimen was blood. The DNA for the CDR3 is TGTGCCAGCTTCTTCTCGATCCACCCCAGCTCCTACAATGAGCAGTTCTTC. Protein sequence: CASFFSIHPSSYNEQFF.